One sample yielded the 16 T cell receptor beta chains listed below, sequenced in a study of control samples from healthy donors and cancer patients. Here immunoSEQ multiplex PCR was the method, and the copy in TCRdb shows in-frame clones only, minus some. There are 90,000 to 100,000 clones in the sample; about four fifths occur only once, and about 2% lies in the top ten. Sequencing used blood. The receptors were gathered from a man aged 55 to 70 in good health.

A word on this clone: One end of the junction does not line up with germline, which may come from a read error. The chain carries TRBV10-3 and TRBJ1-2; possible D gene TRBD1, 5 bases. This CDR3 comprises 13 residues. CDR1 is ENHRY, CDR2 SYGVKD, per germline. The CDR3 nucleotides read TGTGCCATCACTGAGGACATCTCTTATGGCTACACCTTC. Protein sequence: CAITEDISYGYTF.

This clone was counted only a few times. The V call is TRBV6-5, the J call TRBJ2-7; D gene uncertain. Looked up from germline, CDR1 is MNHEY and CDR2 is SVGAGI. V lost 9 bases, J lost 1 base, and 16 bases lay in between. This CDR3 has 14 amino acids. Here the CDR3 reads CASLRTVGSYEQYF. CDR3 coding DNA: TGTGCCAGTCTCAGGACGGTGGGATCCTACGAGCAGTACTTC.

This sequence joins TRBV2 and TRBJ2-1; D ambiguous. V shed 4 bases and J shed 2 bases, with 9 bases lying between them. The CDR3 loop spans 14 amino acids. Germline CDR1 is SNHLY and CDR2 is FYNNEI. CDR3 protein: CASSGAQTYNEQFF. The CDR3 region has the DNA TGTGCCAGCAGTGGAGCCCAAACCTACAATGAGCAGTTCTTC.

This clone has a single count. Mismatch with germline at one junction end may stem from a read error. The rearrangement uses TRBV7-9 and TRBJ2-5, with D possibly TRBD1 on 6 matching bases. CDR3 length: 13 amino acids. Per germline, CDR1 SEHNR and CDR2 FQNEAQ (reference sequence). The CDR3 DNA reads TGTGCCAGCAACTTATCAGGGGAAGAGACCCAGTACTTC. This gives the protein CASNLSGEETQYF. Variable domain in full (rest from reference TRBV7-9 and TRBJ2-5): DTGVSQNPRHKITKRGQNVTFRCDPISEHNRLYWYRQTLGQGPEFLTYFQNEAQLEKSRLLSDRFSAERPKGSFSTLEIQRTEQGDSAMYLCASNLSGEETQYFGPGTRLLVL.

This clone was recorded only once. The rearrangement joins TRBV7-2 to TRBJ1-4; D unresolved. Germline assignment: CDR1 SGHTA and CDR2 FQGNSA. The V end lost 5 bases, the J end lost 5 bases, and 6 bases lay between the germline ends. The length of the CDR3 is 12 residues. CDR3 loop: CASSLSNEKLFF. The DNA of the CDR3 is TGTGCCAGCAGCCTATCGAATGAAAAACTGTTTTTT.

This clone was observed a few times. The V and J genes are TRBV3-1 (or the pseudogene TRBV3-2) and TRBJ1-5; TRBD1 aligns across 12 bases. This CDR3 comprises 19 residues. The V and J ends lost 1 base and 7 bases, in that order; junction bases with no gene match: 14. Per germline, CDR1 LGHDT and CDR2 YNNKEL (reference sequence). In DNA form, the CDR3 reads TGTGCCAGCAGCCAAGCGATTCCCGGGACAGGGGGCGGAAGACAGCCCCAGCATTTT. Translated, it gives CASSQAIPGTGGGRQPQHF.

The chain recombines TRBV5-1 with TRBJ2-1, with 11 bases fitting TRBD2. V shed 3 bases and J 8 bases; nucleotides not matched to a gene: 10. The germline V gene has CDR1 SGHRS and CDR2 YFSETQ. The CDR3 contains 16 residues. For the CDR3, the DNA is TGCGCCAGCAGCTCAGTAGCGGGAGGGGTTGGCGATGAGCAGTTCTTC. As protein: CASSSVAGGVGDEQFF.

The chain couples TRBV28 to TRBJ2-7; possible D gene TRBD1, 6 bases. From germline, CDR1 is MDHEN and CDR2 SYDVKM. V was shortened by 2 bases and J by 2 bases, with 13 bases between the two germline ends. The CDR3 is 15 residues long. The CDR3, as DNA: TGTGCCAGCAGTTTAATCGACAGGACCACCTACGAGCAGTACTTC. This translates into CASSLIDRTTYEQYF.

The genes are TRBV18 and TRBJ1-1; 9 nucleotides agree with TRBD1. Germline CDR1 reads KGHSH; CDR2 reads LQKENI. The junction had 2 bases not matched to a gene; V was cut back by 3 bases and J by 3 bases. The CDR3 contains 14 residues. CDR3 sequence reads: CASSPRTGDTEAFF. Here the CDR3 DNA reads TGTGCCAGCTCACCTCGGACAGGGGACACTGAAGCTTTCTTT.

V and J are TRBV27 and TRBJ2-6, with D perhaps matching TRBD2 (6 bases). Germline values: CDR1 MNHEY, CDR2 SMNVEV (reference sequence). Trimming took off 3 bases at V and 0 bases at J, with 12 bases between the two ends. The CDR3 has 17 amino acids. The CDR3 DNA reads as TGTGCCAGCAGTTTTAGCGGTTCGAGCTCTGGGGCCAACGTCCTGACTTTC. It encodes CASSFSGSSSGANVLTF.

V and J are TRBV6-5 and TRBJ2-1; D may correspond to TRBD1 or TRBD2 (5 bases each). This CDR3 has 13 residues. The germline V gene encodes CDR1 MNHEY and CDR2 SVGAGI. Trimming removed 6 bases at V and 5 bases at J, with 11 bases between. The CDR3 here is CASSSRGDNEQFF. CDR3 sequence (DNA): TGTGCCAGCAGCTCTCGGGGCGACAATGAGCAGTTCTTC.

The chain employs TRBV5-1 and TRBJ2-1, with D perhaps matching TRBD2 (6 bases). CDR1 is SGHRS and CDR2 is YFSETQ in the germline V gene. The CDR3 length is 16 residues. V lost 2 bases to trimming and J lost 6 bases, with 18 bases between them. CDR3 sequence reads: CASSFRAAGGSNEQFF. The DNA of the CDR3 is TGCGCCAGCAGCTTTCGGGCCGCCGGGGGATCCAATGAGCAGTTCTTC. The variable domain in full, with the rest retrieved from reference TRBV5-1 and TRBJ2-1, is KAGVTQTPRYLIKTRGQQVTLSCSPISGHRSVSWYQQTPGQGLQFLFEYFSETQRNKGNFPGRFSGRQFSNSRSEMNVSTLELGDSALYLCASSFRAAGGSNEQFFGPGTRLTVL.

V usage is TRBV6-5 and J usage is TRBJ1-5; D gene uncertain. Trimming shortened V by 0 bases and J by 6 bases, and 6 bases separated the two germline ends. Germline CDR1 and CDR2: MNHEY and SVGAGI. This CDR3 spans 13 amino acids. Written as DNA, the CDR3 is TGTGCCAGCAGTTACTCGTCGGGTCAGCCCCAGCATTTT. As protein: CASSYSSGQPQHF.

The DNA of the CDR3 is TGTGCCAGTAGTCCTACAGGGTCCGGGGCCAACGTCCTGACTTTC. Its protein is CASSPTGSGANVLTF. The chain recombines TRBV19 with TRBJ2-6; D possibly corresponds to TRBD1 (6 bases). Trimming took off 5 bases at V and 4 bases at J, with 12 bases between the two ends. CDR1 and CDR2 from the germline V gene are LNHDA and SQIVND (reference sequence). The CDR3 contains 15 residues.

This chain joins TRBV20-1 and TRBJ2-6, with TRBD1 as a possible D gene (6 bases). Trimming cost V 3 bases and J 3 bases, with 12 bases left between them. This CDR3 region has 15 residues. The germline V gene encodes CDR1 DFQATT and CDR2 SNEGSKA (reference sequence). CDR3 nucleotides: TGCAGTGCTAGTATGGGGGCTGTTGGGGCCAACGTCCTGACTTTC. It is translated as CSASMGAVGANVLTF.

The J gene is TRBJ2-7, the V gene TRBV6-5; D could derive from TRBD1 or TRBD2 (5 bases each). This CDR3 is built from 14 residues. Germline V gives CDR1 MNHEY, CDR2 SVGAGI. The V gene lost 7 bases and the J gene lost 4 bases, with 17 bases spanning the gap. CDR3 sequence (DNA): TGTGCCAGCAATATACGGGGCTACCCGTACGAGCAGTACTTC. It translates to CASNIRGYPYEQYF.